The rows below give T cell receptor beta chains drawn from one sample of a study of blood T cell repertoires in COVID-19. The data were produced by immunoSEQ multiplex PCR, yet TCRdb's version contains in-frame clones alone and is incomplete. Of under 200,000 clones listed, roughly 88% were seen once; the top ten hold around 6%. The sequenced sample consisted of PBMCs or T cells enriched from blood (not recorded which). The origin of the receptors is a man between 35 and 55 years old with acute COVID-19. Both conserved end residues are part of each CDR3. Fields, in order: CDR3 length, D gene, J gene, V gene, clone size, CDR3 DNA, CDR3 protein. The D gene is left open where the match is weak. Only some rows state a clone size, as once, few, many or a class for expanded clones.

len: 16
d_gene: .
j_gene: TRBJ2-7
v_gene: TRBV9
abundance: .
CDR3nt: TGTGCCAGCAGCGTGGCGGTGGGGAGGTCGGGGAGCGAGCAGTACTTC
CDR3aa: CASSVAVGRSGSEQYF

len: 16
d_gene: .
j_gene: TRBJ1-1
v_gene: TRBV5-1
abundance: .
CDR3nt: TGCGCCAGCAGCTTGGCGGGGAGGGGTTCAAACACTGAAGCTTTCTTT
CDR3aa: CASSLAGRGSNTEAFF

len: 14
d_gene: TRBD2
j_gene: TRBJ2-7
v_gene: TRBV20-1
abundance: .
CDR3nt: TGCAGTGCTAGTGCGGGGGACGGCTCCTACGAGCAGTACTTC
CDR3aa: CSASAGDGSYEQYF

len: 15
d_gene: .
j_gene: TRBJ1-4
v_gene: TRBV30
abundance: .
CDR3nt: TGTGCCTGGACCGTAAAGGGGTTAAGTGATGAAAAACTGTTTTTT
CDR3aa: CAWTVKGLSDEKLFF

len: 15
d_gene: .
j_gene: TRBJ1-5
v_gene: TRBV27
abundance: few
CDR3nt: TGTGCCAGCAGTCCGACAGAACATAGCAATCAGCCCCAGCATTTT
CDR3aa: CASSPTEHSNQPQHF

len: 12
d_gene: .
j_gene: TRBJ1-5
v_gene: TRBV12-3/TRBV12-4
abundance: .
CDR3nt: TGTGCCAGCAGTTTTGAGCATCAGCCCCAGCATTTT
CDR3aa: CASSFEHQPQHF

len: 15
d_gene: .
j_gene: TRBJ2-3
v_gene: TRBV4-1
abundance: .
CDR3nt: TGCGCCAGCAGCCCGACGGGGTCCCGGGGAGATACGCAGTATTTT
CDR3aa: CASSPTGSRGDTQYF

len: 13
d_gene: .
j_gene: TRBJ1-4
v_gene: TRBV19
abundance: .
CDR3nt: TGTGCCAGTAGTAACCGCCGGAATGAAAAACTGTTTTTT
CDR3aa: CASSNRRNEKLFF

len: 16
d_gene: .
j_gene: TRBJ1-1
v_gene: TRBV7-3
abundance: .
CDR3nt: TGTGCCAGCAGCTTATATCCCCTCCAGTCGGGGACTGAAGCTTTCTTT
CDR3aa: CASSLYPLQSGTEAFF

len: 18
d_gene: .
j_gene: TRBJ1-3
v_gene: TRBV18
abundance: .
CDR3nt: TGTGCCAGCTCACCACCGCCTGCCGAACTCTTCGCTGGAAACACCATATATTTT
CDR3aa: CASSPPPAELFAGNTIYF

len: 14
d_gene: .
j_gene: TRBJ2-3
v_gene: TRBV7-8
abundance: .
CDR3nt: TGTGCCAGCAGCTCCGCGGCTGGCACAGATACGCAGTATTTT
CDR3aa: CASSSAAGTDTQYF

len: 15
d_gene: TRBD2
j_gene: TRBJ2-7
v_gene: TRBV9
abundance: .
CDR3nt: TGTGCCAGCAGCCCCGGGACTAGCGGGGCCTACGAGCAGTACTTC
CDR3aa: CASSPGTSGAYEQYF

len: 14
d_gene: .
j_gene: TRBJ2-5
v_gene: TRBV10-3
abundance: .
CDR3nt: TGTGCCATCAGCCGAGGGGGTTTACAAGAGACCCAGTACTTC
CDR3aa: CAISRGGLQETQYF

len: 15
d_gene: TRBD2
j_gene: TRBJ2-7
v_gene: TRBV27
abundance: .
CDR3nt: TGTGCCAGCAGCCCGCTAGCGGACAACTTCTACGAGCAGTACTTC
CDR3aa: CASSPLADNFYEQYF

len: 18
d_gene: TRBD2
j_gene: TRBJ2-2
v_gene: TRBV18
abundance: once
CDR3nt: TGTGCCAGCTCATGGTTTGCGGGAGACCCAATGAACACCGGGGAGCTGTTTTTT
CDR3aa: CASSWFAGDPMNTGELFF

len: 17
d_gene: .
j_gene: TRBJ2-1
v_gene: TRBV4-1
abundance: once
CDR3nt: TGCGCCAGCAGCCAAAACCCCAGCGGAGGGAGCCCCAATGAGCAGTTCTTC
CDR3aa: CASSQNPSGGSPNEQFF